Below are 8 T cell receptor beta chains sequenced from a single sample in a study of cytomegalovirus exposure and HLA in healthy donors. The PCR was carried out with 60 Vbeta primers and 13 Jbeta primers. Method: immunoSEQ multiplex PCR; TCRdb's copy keeps in-frame clones and lacks some. The table has roughly 110,000 clones, 65% to 80% seen once. Sequencing was performed on PBMCs. The receptors here all came from a man aged 25-45 years in good health and CMV-seropositive.

The chain combines TRBV28 with TRBJ1-1; TRBD1 is a possible D gene (6 bases). This CDR3 region has 13 residues. Germline CDR1 MDHEN, CDR2 SYDVKM. The V gene lost 5 bases and the J gene lost 2 bases, with 9 bases spanning the gap. CDR3 nucleotides: TGTGCCAGCAGTAAGGGGGAAAACACTGAAGCTTTCTTT. It specifies CASSKGENTEAFF.

This clone was seen just once. The genes are TRBV6-5 and TRBJ1-5; D call uncertain. V dropped 5 bases and J dropped 9 bases, with 17 bases sitting between them. Germline-derived CDR1 and CDR2 are MNHEY and SVGAGI. The CDR3 has 14 residues. The CDR3 reads CASSVGRGGLPQHF. Written as DNA, the CDR3 is TGTGCCAGCAGTGTGGGCCGGGGAGGGTTGCCCCAGCATTTT.

Here the CDR3 reads CASSSPSDEQYF. In nucleotides, the CDR3 is TGTGCCAGCAGCTCCCCCAGCGACGAGCAGTACTTC. This sequence joins TRBV9 and TRBJ2-7, with D unresolved. The CDR3 loop spans 12 amino acids. The V end was cut by 4 bases, the J end by 5 bases, with 10 bases between. CDR1 is SGDLS and CDR2 is YYNGEE in the germline V gene.

The rearrangement uses TRBV12-5 and TRBJ1-5; D remains unclear. CDR3 length: 14 amino acids. Germline loops: CDR1 LGHNT, CDR2 FRNRAP. V was trimmed by 1 base and J by 2 bases, leaving 6 bases between them. CDR3 sequence reads: CASGLGHGNQPQHF. Written as DNA, the CDR3 is TGTGCTAGTGGTTTGGGGCATGGCAATCAGCCCCAGCATTTT. The full variable domain, with the rest looked up from reference TRBV12-5 and TRBJ1-5, is DARVTQTPRHKVTEMGQEVTMRCQPILGHNTVFWYRQTMMQGLELLAYFRNRAPLDDSGMPKDRFSAEMPDATLATLKIQPSEPRDSAVYFCASGLGHGNQPQHFGDGTRLSIL.

The rearrangement uses TRBV9 and TRBJ2-2; 10 nucleotides line up with TRBD2. The V segment lost 0 bases and the J segment 6 bases; nucleotides outside the gene matches: 2. Germline CDR1 is SGDLS and CDR2 is YYNGEE. There are 15 residues in the CDR3. The CDR3 DNA follows: TGTGCCAGCAGCGTAGCACTAGCGGGGCCCGGGGAGCTGTTTTTT. Translating it yields CASSVALAGPGELFF.

This clone was counted once. V and J are TRBV4-2 and TRBJ2-3, with a weak D call TRBD1 (7 bases). Trimming stripped 0 bases from V and 5 bases from J, with 15 bases between. Germline CDR1 is LGHNA and CDR2 is YNFKEQ. CDR3 length: 16 residues. The CDR3 DNA is TGTGCCAGCAGCCAAGATTTCCAGGGGGGCCGAGATACGCAGTATTTT. Its translation is CASSQDFQGGRDTQYF.

The V gene is TRBV27, the J gene TRBJ2-3; 8 positions match TRBD1. The length of the CDR3 is 16 residues. Germline-derived CDR1 and CDR2 are MNHEY and SMNVEV (reference sequence). V shed 6 bases, J shed 2 bases, and the junction held 10 bases outside the gene matches. The CDR3 protein is CASRQGAILLTDTQYF. In DNA, the CDR3 is TGTGCCAGCAGGCAGGGGGCAATACTACTCACAGATACGCAGTATTTT.

This clone came up a few times. The V and J genes are TRBV7-2 and TRBJ2-7, with 7 bases that match TRBD1. J was trimmed by 4 bases and V by 2 bases; bases with no gene match: 5. There are 14 residues in the CDR3. CDR1 is SGHTA and CDR2 is FQGNSA in the germline V gene. The CDR3 spells CASSLTGVRYEQYF. In DNA form, the CDR3 reads TGTGCCAGCAGCTTAACAGGGGTGAGGTACGAGCAGTACTTC. Looking up the rest from reference TRBV7-2 and TRBJ2-7 gives the full variable domain: GAGVSQSPSNKVTEKGKDVELRCDPISGHTALYWYRQSLGQGLEFLIYFQGNSAPDKSGLPSDRFSAERTGGSVSTLTIQRTQQEDSAVYLCASSLTGVRYEQYFGPGTRLTVT.